Below are 28 T cell receptor beta chains sequenced from a single sample in a study of CD8 T cells in Susac syndrome. Reverse transcription of about 0.5 to 1 ug RNA used random hexamers. Via MiXCR, TCRdb re-called the immunoSEQ multiplex PCR reads, giving one row per CDR3 protein. The sample yields 95,000 to 150,000 distinct CDR3 sequences, nearly 96% seen once. Sequenced material: CD4+ T cells from PBMCs. These receptors were taken from a human donor with Susac syndrome.

The rearrangement uses TRBV5-6 and TRBJ1-2, with D possibly being TRBD1 (6 bases). This CDR3 has 11 amino acids. Deletions cut 4 bases from V and 7 bases from J, with 8 bases between. Germline assignment: CDR1 SGHDT and CDR2 YYEEEE. CDR3 DNA sequence: TGTGCCAGCAGCGGGGGCCCTGGCTACACCTTC. Translated, it gives CASSGGPGYTF.

The CDR3 DNA is TGTGCCAGCAGTGAAGAACGAGGCGAGCAGTACTTC. Translated, it gives CASSEERGEQYF. The rearrangement uses TRBV2 and TRBJ2-7, with unresolved D. Germline assignment: CDR1 SNHLY and CDR2 FYNNEI. There are 12 residues in the CDR3. Trimming removed 1 base at V and 6 bases at J, with 7 bases between.

The CDR3 sequence: CSVTDRGVSGANVLTF. Here the CDR3 DNA reads TGCAGCGTTACAGACAGGGGGGTGTCGGGGGCCAACGTCCTGACTTTC. V is TRBV29-1 and J is TRBJ2-6, with 9 positions matching TRBD1. CDR1 and CDR2 (germline): SQVTM, ANQGSEA. V gave up 5 bases and J gave up 4 bases; unmatched junction bases: 9. The CDR3 length is 16 residues.

V usage is TRBV9 and J usage is TRBJ2-3; D gene ambiguous. Looked up from germline, CDR1 is SGDLS and CDR2 is YYNGEE. The CDR3 has 14 amino acids. The V end lost 0 bases, the J end lost 3 bases, and 8 bases lay between the germline ends. The CDR3 region is CASSVARSTDTQYF. The CDR3 DNA reads as TGTGCCAGCAGCGTAGCTCGATCAACAGATACGCAGTATTTT.

The rearrangement joins TRBV7-2 to TRBJ1-4, with no clear D. V was cut by 1 base and J by 0 bases, with 9 bases left in between. CDR1 and CDR2 (germline): SGHTA, FQGNSA. This CDR3 has 16 amino acids. CDR3 bases: TGTGCCAGCAGCTTAGGCCCCCGGACAACTAATGAAAAACTGTTTTTT. Translated, it gives CASSLGPRTTNEKLFF.

This rearrangement joins TRBV30 to TRBJ2-1; 8 nucleotides align to TRBD2. This CDR3 has 15 amino acids. Germline lookup yields CDR1 GTSNPN and CDR2 SVGIG (reference sequence). With 7 bases clipped from V and 4 bases from J, the junction kept 12 bases outside the gene matches. The CDR3 protein is CALNPKTSAYNEQFF. The CDR3 nucleotides read TGTGCCTTAAACCCGAAGACTAGCGCATACAATGAGCAGTTCTTC.

This clonotype has more than one count but fewer than ten. The chain combines TRBV30 with TRBJ1-3; maybe TRBD1 (5 bases). Germline CDR1 GTSNPN, CDR2 SVGIG (reference sequence). The V end lost 4 bases, the J end lost 0 bases, and 13 bases lay between the germline ends. The CDR3 has 15 residues. CDR3 in amino acids: CAWNRGTPSGNTIYF. The CDR3 nucleotides are TGTGCCTGGAATCGGGGGACTCCCTCTGGAAACACCATATATTTT. The whole variable domain, filled in from reference TRBV30 and TRBJ1-3, reads SQTIHQWPATLVQPVGSPLSLECTVEGTSNPNLYWYRQAAGRGLQLLFYSVGIGQISSEVPQNLSASRPQDRQFILSSKKLLLSDSGFYLCAWNRGTPSGNTIYFGEGSWLTVV.

V gene TRBV30 combines with J gene TRBJ2-1; no reliable D call. The CDR3 extends over 14 amino acids. From germline, CDR1 is GTSNPN and CDR2 SVGIG (reference sequence). V lost 1 base, J lost 0 bases, and 7 bases lay in between. CDR3 residues: CAWSAALSYNEQFF. CDR3 nucleotides: TGTGCCTGGAGTGCAGCGCTCTCCTACAATGAGCAGTTCTTC.

The chain uses TRBV30 and TRBJ1-5; D gene unclear. CDR1 GTSNPN and CDR2 SVGIG come from the germline V gene (reference sequence). This CDR3 has 16 amino acids. V lost 3 bases and J 2 bases, leaving 17 bases between the germline ends. For the CDR3, the DNA is TGTGCCTGGAGCCTTACTTCTTTGACGCGCAATCAGCCCCAGCATTTT. Translation: CAWSLTSLTRNQPQHF.

The rearrangement uses TRBV7-8 and TRBJ2-7; 8 nucleotides match TRBD2. Losses at the gene ends were 2 bases for V and 1 base for J; bases not matched to a gene: 4. CDR1 SGHVS and CDR2 FQNEAQ come from the germline V gene. This CDR3 spans 15 amino acids. The CDR3 reads CASSLLTSGSYEQYF. The CDR3 nucleotides read TGTGCCAGCAGCTTACTTACTAGCGGTTCCTACGAGCAGTACTTC.

The chain has TRBV12-3 or TRBV12-4 and TRBJ2-2, with TRBD1 as a possible D gene (6 bases). This CDR3 comprises 15 residues. The V and J ends lost 6 bases and 6 bases respectively, with 17 bases between them. CDR3 sequence reads: CASSPVLGGPGELFF. The DNA for the CDR3 is TGTGCCAGCAGCCCGGTTTTAGGGGGTCCCGGGGAGCTGTTTTTT.

The V gene is TRBV7-2, the J gene TRBJ2-7, with a possible D match to TRBD1 (7 bases). The CDR3 runs 14 residues. Looked up from germline, CDR1 is SGHTA and CDR2 is FQGNSA. V was pared by 3 bases and J by 3 bases, with 12 bases between. The CDR3 protein is CASSFQGGLYEQYF. The CDR3 DNA reads TGTGCCAGCAGCTTCCAGGGGGGCCTCTACGAGCAGTACTTC. The complete variable domain, with remaining parts taken from reference TRBV7-2 and TRBJ2-7, reads GAGVSQSPSNKVTEKGKDVELRCDPISGHTALYWYRQSLGQGLEFLIYFQGNSAPDKSGLPSDRFSAERTGGSVSTLTIQRTQQEDSAVYLCASSFQGGLYEQYFGPGTRLTVT.

The rearrangement links TRBV29-1 to TRBJ2-5; 8 nucleotides align to TRBD1. The V and J ends lost 5 bases and 1 base, in that order; junction bases with no gene match: 6. The CDR3 runs 14 residues. CDR1 SQVTM and CDR2 ANQGSEA come from the germline V gene. CDR3 loop: CSVSPQGAQETQYF. CDR3 DNA: TGCAGCGTTAGCCCGCAGGGGGCCCAAGAGACCCAGTACTTC.

The gene calls are TRBV28 and TRBJ2-1; D is ambiguous. Trimming removed 6 bases from V and 7 bases from J, with 19 bases in between. Looked up from germline, CDR1 is MDHEN and CDR2 is SYDVKM. The CDR3 has 15 amino acids. As DNA, the CDR3 is TGTGCCAGCAGCCCCCGGAGCCCAGTTTGGAATGAGCAGTTCTTC. As protein: CASSPRSPVWNEQFF.

This clonotype showed up just once. The chain carries TRBV20-1 and TRBJ2-7, with unresolved D. This CDR3 has 12 amino acids. Germline CDR1 is DFQATT and CDR2 is SNEGSKA (reference sequence). V was trimmed by 0 bases and J by 6 bases, leaving 9 bases between them. CDR3 region: CSARDLTGEQYF. The CDR3 coding sequence is TGCAGTGCTAGAGATCTGACGGGCGAGCAGTACTTC.

The chain links TRBV15 to TRBJ2-5; 9 bases align to TRBD1. CDR3 length: 14 amino acids. Germline CDR1 is LNHNV and CDR2 is YYDKDF (reference sequence). J gave up 5 bases and V 5 bases, and 6 bases lay outside the gene matches. The CDR3: CATSSTGGTETQYF. As DNA, the CDR3 is TGTGCCACCAGCTCAACAGGGGGCACGGAGACCCAGTACTTC.

The V and J genes are TRBV7-2 and TRBJ1-5, with 7 bases matching TRBD1. Losses at the gene ends were 5 bases for V and 4 bases for J; bases not matched to a gene: 8. In germline, CDR1 is SGHTA, CDR2 FQGNSA. This CDR3 is 15 amino acids long. The CDR3: CASSPRGTGNQPQHF. The CDR3 DNA is TGTGCCAGCAGCCCCAGGGGGACCGGGAATCAGCCCCAGCATTTT.

The V gene is TRBV27, the J gene TRBJ2-7; possible D gene TRBD1, 6 bases. With 6 bases removed from V and 1 base from J, the gap between germline ends came to 19 bases. CDR3 length: 16 residues. Germline V gives CDR1 MNHEY, CDR2 SMNVEV (reference sequence). CDR3 in amino acids: CASRRIRDTRSYEQYF. The CDR3, as DNA: TGTGCCAGCAGACGAATCCGGGACACCAGATCCTACGAGCAGTACTTC.

The gene calls are TRBV9 and TRBJ2-1; 11 bases match TRBD2. The CDR3 spans 16 residues. With V trimmed by 0 bases and J by 4 bases, 3 bases remained unmatched. CDR1 SGDLS and CDR2 YYNGEE come from the germline V gene. The CDR3 spells CASSVGGLAEYNEQFF. CDR3 coding DNA: TGTGCCAGCAGCGTAGGGGGACTAGCGGAGTACAATGAGCAGTTCTTC.

The chain recombines TRBV12-3 or TRBV12-4 with TRBJ1-2; the D gene is possibly TRBD1 (6 bases). V was cut by 6 bases and J by 3 bases, with 11 bases left in between. CDR3 size: 13 residues. CDR3 protein: CASRLQGHYGYTF. The CDR3 region has the DNA TGTGCCAGCAGGCTACAGGGCCACTATGGCTACACCTTC.

This sequence joins TRBV7-3 and TRBJ2-6; D gene ambiguous. The CDR3 covers 15 residues. The germline gives CDR1 SGHTA, CDR2 FQGTGA. V was shortened by 5 bases and J by 1 base, with 9 bases between the two germline ends. The chain's CDR3 is CASSRARSGANVLTF. The CDR3 bases are TGTGCCAGCAGCCGCGCCCGGTCTGGGGCCAACGTCCTGACTTTC.

The V gene is TRBV2, the J gene TRBJ2-1; 9 nucleotides align to TRBD2. After removal of 7 bases from V and 1 base from J, the junction contained 2 bases not matched to a gene. The V gene's germline CDR1 is SNHLY and CDR2 FYNNEI. The CDR3 sequence is 14 residues long. CDR3 loop: CASIAGESYNEQFF. The CDR3 DNA reads as TGTGCCAGCATAGCGGGAGAGTCCTACAATGAGCAGTTCTTC.

The chain joins TRBV15 to TRBJ2-7; 7 bases line up with TRBD2. Germline V CDR1 and CDR2: LNHNV, YYDKDF (reference sequence). The CDR3 extends over 14 amino acids. J was trimmed by 0 bases and V by 4 bases; bases with no gene match: 3. The DNA of the CDR3 is TGTGCCACCAGCACGGTAGCGGGCTCCTACGAGCAGTACTTC. Protein product: CATSTVAGSYEQYF.

The V and J genes are TRBV15 and TRBJ2-1; D is unclear. Germline assignment: CDR1 LNHNV and CDR2 YYDKDF (reference sequence). The ends were cut back, 0 bases at V and 4 bases at J, with 16 bases in the middle. This CDR3 has 17 amino acids. CDR3 region: CATSRESATDFYNEQFF. CDR3 nucleotides: TGTGCCACCAGCAGAGAATCGGCAACGGATTTTTACAATGAGCAGTTCTTC. Full variable domain (missing parts from reference TRBV15 and TRBJ2-1): DAMVIQNPRYQVTQFGKPVTLSCSQTLNHNVMYWYQQKSSQAPKLLFHYYDKDFNNEADTPDNFQSRRPNTSFCFLDIRSPGLGDTAMYLCATSRESATDFYNEQFFGPGTRLTVL.

This rearrangement joins TRBV29-1 to TRBJ1-1; D is undetermined. Germline loops: CDR1 SQVTM, CDR2 ANQGSEA. V lost 0 bases and J lost 3, with 5 bases in between. This CDR3 spans 12 amino acids. DNA of the CDR3: TGCAGCGTTGAAGATCCCGACACTGAAGCTTTCTTT. Protein: CSVEDPDTEAFF.

This chain connects TRBV20-1 to TRBJ1-1; 8 positions match TRBD1. Germline CDR1 reads DFQATT; CDR2 reads SNEGSKA (reference sequence). The CDR3 extends over 15 amino acids. V gave up 2 bases and J gave up 2 bases; unmatched junction bases: 7. CDR3 protein: CSARSWTGSNTEAFF. CDR3 DNA: TGCAGTGCTAGATCCTGGACAGGGAGCAACACTGAAGCTTTCTTT.

The rearrangement uses TRBV4-3 and TRBJ2-1; possibly TRBD2 for D (7 bases). The V gene's germline CDR1 is LGHNA and CDR2 YSLEER. The V end was cut by 0 bases, the J end by 6 bases, with 12 bases between. This CDR3 comprises 15 residues. The CDR3 region is CASSQDAGAGNEQFF. As DNA, the CDR3 is TGCGCCAGCAGCCAAGATGCGGGGGCTGGCAATGAGCAGTTCTTC.

The chain recombines TRBV9 with TRBJ2-7, with 10 positions matching TRBD2. CDR1 is SGDLS, CDR2 YYNGEE, per germline. This CDR3 contains 14 residues. The V and J ends lost 3 bases and 2 bases, in that order; junction bases with no gene match: 2. The chain's CDR3 is CASSGGTSAYEQYF. The CDR3 nucleotides are TGTGCCAGCAGCGGGGGGACTAGCGCCTACGAGCAGTACTTC. Drawing the rest from reference TRBV9 and TRBJ2-7, the complete variable domain is DSGVTQTPKHLITATGQRVTLRCSPRSGDLSVYWYQQSLDQGLQFLIQYYNGEERAKGNILERFSAQQFPDLHSELNLSSLELGDSALYFCASSGGTSAYEQYFGPGTRLTVT.